Listed below are T cell receptor beta chains from one sample, sequenced in a study of T-cell reconstitution after alpha-beta-depleted transplantation in children. TCRdb passed the PCR reads through MiXCR, listing each CDR3 protein once. This table holds fewer than 450,000 distinct CDR3 sequences, 16% found once. The starting material was PBMCs, mostly from graft donor cells, obtained 360 days after TCRalphabeta/CD19-depleted stem cell transplant. The receptors stem from a male patient between 2 and 10 years old who had a stem cell transplant for acute lymphoblastic leukemia, so the T cells may come from the graft donor. CDR3s include the opening cysteine and the closing phenylalanine or tryptophan. The D gene is left open where the match is weak. Clone size is stated in some rows and not others, as once, few, many or a class when expanded.

J gene,clone size,V gene,D gene,CDR3 DNA,CDR3 protein
TRBJ2-1,-,TRBV28,-,TGTGCCAGCAGCCAGACACGGGAGTACAATGAGCAGTTCTTC,CASSQTREYNEQFF
TRBJ2-7,-,TRBV6-2/TRBV6-3,-,TGTGCCAGCGACCTTGGGGTATCCTACGAGCAGTACTTC,CASDLGVSYEQYF
TRBJ2-7,-,TRBV4-1,TRBD1,TGCGCCAGCAGCCAAGAGAGGGGTACAGGGGTTTTATACGAGCAGTACTTC,CASSQERGTGVLYEQYF
TRBJ2-2,few,TRBV20-1,-,TGCAGTGCTAGGCCCCCCCCGAGGACCGGGGAGCTGTTTTTT,CSARPPPRTGELFF
TRBJ2-1,-,TRBV6-2/TRBV6-3,TRBD1,TGTGCCAGCAGTTACGGACAGGGGATCTACAATGAGCAGTTCTTC,CASSYGQGIYNEQFF
TRBJ1-4,many,TRBV12-3/TRBV12-4,-,TGTGCCAGCAGTTATTGGTGGACAGAGTCCAAGAATGAAAAACTGTTTTTT,CASSYWWTESKNEKLFF
TRBJ2-7,-,TRBV20-1,-,TGCAGTGCCACGCCATCGGGAGCCCCCTACGAGCAGTACTTC,CSATPSGAPYEQYF
TRBJ2-7,few,TRBV7-8,-,TGTGCCAGCAGCTTGTGGTGGGAGACCGGACTTTACGAGCAGTACTTC,CASSLWWETGLYEQYF
TRBJ2-5,-,TRBV5-1,-,TGCGCCAGCAGCTTGGATGTGGGAACCGAAGAGACCCAGTACTTC,CASSLDVGTEETQYF
TRBJ1-6,few,TRBV2,TRBD1,TGTGCCAGCAGCCGAGGACAGGTAGAAGAATCACCCCTCCACTTT,CASSRGQVEESPLHF
TRBJ2-7,-,TRBV4-1,-,TGCGCCAGCAGCCAAGTAGGGAGGAGCTACGAGCAGTACTTC,CASSQVGRSYEQYF
TRBJ1-4,many,TRBV9,-,TGTGCCAGCAGCTCCAGCAATAATGAAAAACTGTTTTTT,CASSSSNNEKLFF
TRBJ2-7,few,TRBV4-3,TRBD2,TGCGCCAGCAGCCAAGGGCTAGCGGCGGCCTACGAGCAGTACTTC,CASSQGLAAAYEQYF
TRBJ1-4,few,TRBV9,-,TGTGCCAGCAGCGTAGAAGGGGAAGGTGAAAAACTGTTTTTT,CASSVEGEGEKLFF
TRBJ2-7,many,TRBV20-1,-,TGCAGTGCGTTTCCAGGGAGTGGGGAATACGAGCAGTACTTC,CSAFPGSGEYEQYF
TRBJ2-3,few,TRBV12-3/TRBV12-4,TRBD2,TGTGCCAGCAGTTTAATGGAGCTGGGACTAGTCACAGATACGCAGTATTTT,CASSLMELGLVTDTQYF
TRBJ2-7,few,TRBV7-9,-,TGTGCCAGCAGCTTAGGGAGACCGGACCTTTACGAGCAGTACTTC,CASSLGRPDLYEQYF
TRBJ1-2,many,TRBV7-3,TRBD1,TGTGCCAGCAGCTTAACAGGGGACAGCGCCTTTGGCTACACCTTC,CASSLTGDSAFGYTF
TRBJ2-6,-,TRBV28,TRBD2,TGTGCCAGCAGGCCACTAGCGGGAGTTTACTCTGGGGCCAACGTCCTGACTTTC,CASRPLAGVYSGANVLTF
TRBJ1-5,few,TRBV4-1,-,TGCGCCAGCAGCCAAGTTGACATTAGCGGTCAGCCCCAGCATTTT,CASSQVDISGQPQHF
TRBJ2-1,few,TRBV7-2,TRBD2,TGTGCCAGCAGCCCGCAGGGACTAGCGGGAGTTTATGGTGAGCAGTTCTTC,CASSPQGLAGVYGEQFF
TRBJ2-1,-,TRBV7-9,-,TGTGCCAGCACCCCGTTGTCGTGGCCAAGCTCCTACAATGAGCAGTTCTTC,CASTPLSWPSSYNEQFF
TRBJ1-2,few,TRBV19,TRBD1,TGTGCCAGTAGTGTACAGGGGGAATTTGGCTACACCTTC,CASSVQGEFGYTF
TRBJ2-7,-,TRBV27,TRBD1,TGTGCCAGCAGTTTATCAACAGGGGGCTTTTACGAGCAGTACTTC,CASSLSTGGFYEQYF
TRBJ2-1,-,TRBV7-9,-,TGTGCCAGCAGCTTAGCGGAGGGTTTCAACTACAATGAGCAGTTCTTC,CASSLAEGFNYNEQFF
TRBJ2-5,-,TRBV30,TRBD2,TGTGCCTGGAATGTGGGGAGGGAAGGAAGTGGGACCCAGTACTTC,CAWNVGREGSGTQYF
TRBJ2-3,many,TRBV12-3/TRBV12-4,-,TGTGCCAGCAGTTTCCCTTCGGGTACGCAGTATTTT,CASSFPSGTQYF
TRBJ2-3,few,TRBV4-3,-,TGCGCCAGCAGCCAAGAAACGGGCGTACCGAACACAGATACGCAGTATTTT,CASSQETGVPNTDTQYF
TRBJ2-5,-,TRBV7-6,TRBD1,TGTGCCAGCAGCTTAGCTGGACAGGGGAGGACGGGCCAAGAGACCCAGTACTTC,CASSLAGQGRTGQETQYF
TRBJ2-1,-,TRBV3-1,-,TGTGCCAGCAGCCAGGACTACCACTCCTACAATGAGCAGTTCTTC,CASSQDYHSYNEQFF
TRBJ2-5,few,TRBV28,TRBD1,TGTGCCAGCAGTTTAGACAGGGGTCACCAAGAGACCCAGTACTTC,CASSLDRGHQETQYF
TRBJ1-3,few,TRBV20-1,-,TGCAGTGCTAGAGATAGGGGTCATAACTCTGGAAACACCATATATTTT,CSARDRGHNSGNTIYF
TRBJ2-7,few,TRBV4-1,TRBD1,TGCGCCAGCAGCTCGGGACAGGTATCCTACGAGCAGTACTTC,CASSSGQVSYEQYF